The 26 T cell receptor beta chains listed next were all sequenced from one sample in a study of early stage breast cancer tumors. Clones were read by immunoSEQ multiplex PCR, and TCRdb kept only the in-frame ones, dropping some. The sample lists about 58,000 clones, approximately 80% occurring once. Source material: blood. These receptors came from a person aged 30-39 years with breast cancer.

CDR3: CASSDWQGRSEAFF. Written as DNA, the CDR3 is TGTGCCAGCAGTGATTGGCAGGGGAGGTCTGAAGCTTTCTTT. The V and J genes are TRBV2 and TRBJ1-1, with D maybe TRBD1 (6 bases). V gave up 3 bases and J gave up 6 bases, with 14 bases separating them. The CDR3 is made up of 14 amino acids. Germline-derived CDR1 and CDR2 are SNHLY and FYNNEI. The full variable domain, with the rest looked up from reference TRBV2 and TRBJ1-1, is EPEVTQTPSHQVTQMGQEVILRCVPISNHLYFYWYRQILGQKVEFLVSFYNNEISEKSEIFDDQFSVERPDGSNFTLKIRSTKLEDSAMYFCASSDWQGRSEAFFGQGTRLTVV.

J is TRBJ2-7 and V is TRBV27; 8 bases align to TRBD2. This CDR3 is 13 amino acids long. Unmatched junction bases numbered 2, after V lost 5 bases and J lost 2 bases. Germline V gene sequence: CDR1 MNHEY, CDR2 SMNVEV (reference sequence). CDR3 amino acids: CASSREGTYEQYF. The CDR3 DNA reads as TGTGCCAGCAGTCGGGAGGGCACCTACGAGCAGTACTTC.

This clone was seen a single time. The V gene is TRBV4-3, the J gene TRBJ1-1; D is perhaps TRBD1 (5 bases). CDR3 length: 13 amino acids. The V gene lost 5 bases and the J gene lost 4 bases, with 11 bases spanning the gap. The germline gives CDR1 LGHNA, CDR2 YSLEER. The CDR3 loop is CASSVQRGTEAFF. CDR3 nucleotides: TGCGCCAGCAGCGTCCAAAGGGGCACTGAAGCTTTCTTT.

CDR3 residues: CASSRSDTGNTEAFF. CDR3 nucleotide sequence: TGCGCCAGCAGCCGATCGGACACCGGGAACACTGAAGCTTTCTTT. The chain recombines TRBV4-1 with TRBJ1-1; D is perhaps TRBD1 (5 bases). V shed 4 bases and J shed 1 base, with 13 bases lying between them. The CDR3 is 15 amino acids. Germline V gene data show CDR1 as MGHRA and CDR2 as YSYEKL.

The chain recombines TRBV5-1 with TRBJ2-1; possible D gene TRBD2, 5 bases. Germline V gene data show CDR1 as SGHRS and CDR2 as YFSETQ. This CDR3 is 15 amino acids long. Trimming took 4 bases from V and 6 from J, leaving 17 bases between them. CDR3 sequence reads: CASSNPSPPINEQFF. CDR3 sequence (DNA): TGCGCCAGCAGCAATCCTAGCCCCCCCATCAATGAGCAGTTCTTC.

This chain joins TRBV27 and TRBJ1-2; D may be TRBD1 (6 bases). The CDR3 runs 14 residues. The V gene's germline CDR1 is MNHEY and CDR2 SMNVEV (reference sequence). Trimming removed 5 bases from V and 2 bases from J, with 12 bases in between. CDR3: CASSTTGWNYGYTF. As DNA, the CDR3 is TGTGCCAGCAGTACCACAGGGTGGAACTATGGCTACACCTTC.

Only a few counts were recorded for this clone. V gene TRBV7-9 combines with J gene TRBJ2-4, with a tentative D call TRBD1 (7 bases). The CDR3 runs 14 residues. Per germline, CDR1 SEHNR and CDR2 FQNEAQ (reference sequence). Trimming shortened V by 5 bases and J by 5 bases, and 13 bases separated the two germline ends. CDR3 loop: CASSARGVQNIQYF. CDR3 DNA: TGTGCCAGCAGCGCCAGGGGGGTCCAAAACATTCAGTACTTC.

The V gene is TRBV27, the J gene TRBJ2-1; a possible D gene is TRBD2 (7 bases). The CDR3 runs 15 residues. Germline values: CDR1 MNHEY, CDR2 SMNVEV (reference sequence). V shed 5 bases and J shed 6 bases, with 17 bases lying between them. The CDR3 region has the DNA TGTGCCAGCAGTCGCCGGGGGGCTGTGGGCAATGAGCAGTTCTTC. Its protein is CASSRRGAVGNEQFF.

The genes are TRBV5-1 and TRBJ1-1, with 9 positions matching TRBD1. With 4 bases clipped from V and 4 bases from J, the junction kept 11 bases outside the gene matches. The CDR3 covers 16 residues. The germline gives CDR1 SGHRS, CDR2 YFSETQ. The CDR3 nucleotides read TGCGCCAGCAGCAGAAAACAGGGGGCGAAGGGCACTGAAGCTTTCTTT. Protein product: CASSRKQGAKGTEAFF.

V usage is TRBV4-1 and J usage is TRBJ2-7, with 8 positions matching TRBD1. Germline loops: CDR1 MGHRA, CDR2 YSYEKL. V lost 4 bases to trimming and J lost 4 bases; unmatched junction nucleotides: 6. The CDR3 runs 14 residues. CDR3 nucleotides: TGCGCCAGCAGCCGGACAGGGTACGAGTACGAGCAGTACTTC. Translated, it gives CASSRTGYEYEQYF.

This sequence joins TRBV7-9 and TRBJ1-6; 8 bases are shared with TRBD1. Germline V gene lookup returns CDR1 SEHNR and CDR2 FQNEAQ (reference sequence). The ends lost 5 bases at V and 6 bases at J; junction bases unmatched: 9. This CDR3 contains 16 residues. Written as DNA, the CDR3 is TGTGCCAGCAGCCCACTCCAGGGGGCTGGTAATTCACCCCTCCACTTT. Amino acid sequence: CASSPLQGAGNSPLHF.

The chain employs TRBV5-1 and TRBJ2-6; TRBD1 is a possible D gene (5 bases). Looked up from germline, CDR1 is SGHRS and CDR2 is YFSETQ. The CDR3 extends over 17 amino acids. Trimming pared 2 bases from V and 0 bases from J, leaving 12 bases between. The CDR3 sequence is CASSFDSYHSGANVLTF. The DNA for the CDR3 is TGCGCCAGCAGCTTCGACAGCTATCACTCTGGGGCCAACGTCCTGACTTTC.

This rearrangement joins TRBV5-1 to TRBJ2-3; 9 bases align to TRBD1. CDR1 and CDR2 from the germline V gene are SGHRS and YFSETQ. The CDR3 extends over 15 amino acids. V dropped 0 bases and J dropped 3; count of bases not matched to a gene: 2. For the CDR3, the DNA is TGCGCCAGCAGCTTGGGGGACAGGGCAACAGATACGCAGTATTTT. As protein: CASSLGDRATDTQYF.

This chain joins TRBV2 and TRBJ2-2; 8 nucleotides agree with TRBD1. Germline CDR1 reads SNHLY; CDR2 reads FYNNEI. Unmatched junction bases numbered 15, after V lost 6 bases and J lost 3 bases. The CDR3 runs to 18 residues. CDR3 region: CASREDRARRTYTGELFF. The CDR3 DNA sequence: TGTGCCAGCAGAGAGGACAGGGCTCGCCGTACTTACACCGGGGAGCTGTTTTTT.

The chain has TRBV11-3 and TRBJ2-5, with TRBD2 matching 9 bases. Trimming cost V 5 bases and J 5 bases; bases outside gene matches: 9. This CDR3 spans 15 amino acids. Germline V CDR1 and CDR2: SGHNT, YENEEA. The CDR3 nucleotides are TGTGCCAGCAGCGCACGGGCGGGAGGGGGGGAGACCCAGTACTTC. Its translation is CASSARAGGGETQYF.

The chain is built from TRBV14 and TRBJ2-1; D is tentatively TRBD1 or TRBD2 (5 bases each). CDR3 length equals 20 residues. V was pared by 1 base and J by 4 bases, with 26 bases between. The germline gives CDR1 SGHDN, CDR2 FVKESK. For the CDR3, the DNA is TGTGCCAGCAGCCAAGGCGGTTCAGGGACGGCGTTTTGGACGTACAATGAGCAGTTCTTC. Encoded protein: CASSQGGSGTAFWTYNEQFF.

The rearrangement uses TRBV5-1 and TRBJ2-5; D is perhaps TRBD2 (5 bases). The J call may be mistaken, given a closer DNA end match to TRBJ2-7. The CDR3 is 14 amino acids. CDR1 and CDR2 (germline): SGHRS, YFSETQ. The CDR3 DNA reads TGCGCCAGCAGCTTGGCCTCCACTAGTCCCGAGCAGTACTTC. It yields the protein CASSLASTSPEQYF.

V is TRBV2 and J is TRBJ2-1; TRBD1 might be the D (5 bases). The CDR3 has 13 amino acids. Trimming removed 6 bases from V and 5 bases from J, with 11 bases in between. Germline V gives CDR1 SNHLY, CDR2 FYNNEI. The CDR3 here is CASSSRGDNEQFF. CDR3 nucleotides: TGTGCCAGCAGCTCTAGGGGTGACAATGAGCAGTTCTTC.

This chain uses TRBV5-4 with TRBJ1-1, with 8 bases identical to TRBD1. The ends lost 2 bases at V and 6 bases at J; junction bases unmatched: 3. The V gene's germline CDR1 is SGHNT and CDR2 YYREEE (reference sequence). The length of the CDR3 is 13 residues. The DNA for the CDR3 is TGTGCCAGCAGCTTACAGGGGGTCTCTGAAGCTTTCTTT. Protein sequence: CASSLQGVSEAFF.

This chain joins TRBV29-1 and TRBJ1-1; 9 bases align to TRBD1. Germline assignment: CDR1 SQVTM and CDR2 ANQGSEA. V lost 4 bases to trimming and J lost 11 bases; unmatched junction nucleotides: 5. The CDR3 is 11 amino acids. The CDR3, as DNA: TGCAGCGTTGGAGACAGGGGGACCGCTTTCTTT. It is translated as CSVGDRGTAFF.

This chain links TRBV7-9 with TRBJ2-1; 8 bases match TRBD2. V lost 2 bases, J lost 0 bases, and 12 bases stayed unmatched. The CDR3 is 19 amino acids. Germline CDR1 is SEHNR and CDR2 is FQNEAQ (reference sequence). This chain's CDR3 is CASSLLASGYMSSYNEQFF. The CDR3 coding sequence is TGTGCCAGCAGCTTACTCGCTAGCGGGTACATGAGCTCCTACAATGAGCAGTTCTTC.

The CDR3 DNA follows: TGTGCCAGTAGTGCCGCCGGAACTTCCTCCTACAATGAGCAGTTCTTC. Its translation: CASSAAGTSSYNEQFF. The V and J genes are TRBV19 and TRBJ2-1; unclear D gene. CDR3 size: 16 residues. With 5 bases removed from V and 0 bases from J, the gap between germline ends came to 14 bases. Germline CDR1 reads LNHDA; CDR2 reads SQIVND (reference sequence).

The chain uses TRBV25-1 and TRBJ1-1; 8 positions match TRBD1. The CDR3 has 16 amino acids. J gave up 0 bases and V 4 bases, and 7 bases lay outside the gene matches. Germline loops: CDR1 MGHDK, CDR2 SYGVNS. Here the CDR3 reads CASSATGGIMNTEAFF. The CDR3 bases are TGTGCCAGCAGTGCTACAGGGGGGATCATGAACACTGAAGCTTTCTTT. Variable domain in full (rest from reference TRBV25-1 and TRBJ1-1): EADIYQTPRYLVIGTGKKITLECSQTMGHDKMYWYQQDPGMELHLIHYSYGVNSTEKGDLSSESTVSRIRTEHFPLTLESARPSHTSQYLCASSATGGIMNTEAFFGQGTRLTVV.

The CDR3 DNA reads as TGTGCCAGCGTAGAAGTCAGGGGCTACGAGCAGTACTTC. This gives the protein CASVEVRGYEQYF. The chain recombines TRBV7-2 with TRBJ2-7; the D gene is possibly TRBD1 (6 bases). Trimming took 8 bases from V and 3 from J, leaving 14 bases between them. In germline, CDR1 is SGHTA, CDR2 FQGNSA. The CDR3 spans 13 residues. The variable domain in full, completed from reference TRBV7-2 and TRBJ2-7, reads GAGVSQSPSNKVTEKGKDVELRCDPISGHTALYWYRQSLGQGLEFLIYFQGNSAPDKSGLPSDRFSAERTGGSVSTLTIQRTQQEDSAVYLCASVEVRGYEQYFGPGTRLTVT.

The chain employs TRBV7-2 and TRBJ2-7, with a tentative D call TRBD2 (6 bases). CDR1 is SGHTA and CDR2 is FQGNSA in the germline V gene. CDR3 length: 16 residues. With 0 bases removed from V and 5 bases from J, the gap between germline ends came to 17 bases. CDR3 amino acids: CASSLARGWGDHEQYF. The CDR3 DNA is TGTGCCAGCAGCTTAGCTAGGGGCTGGGGGGACCACGAGCAGTACTTC.

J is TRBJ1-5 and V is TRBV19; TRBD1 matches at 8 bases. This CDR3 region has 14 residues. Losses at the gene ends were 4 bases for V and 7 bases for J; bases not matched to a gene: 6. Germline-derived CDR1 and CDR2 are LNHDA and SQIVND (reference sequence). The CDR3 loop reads CASSRQGSGQPQHF. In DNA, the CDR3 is TGTGCCAGTAGTAGACAGGGGTCAGGCCAGCCCCAGCATTTT.